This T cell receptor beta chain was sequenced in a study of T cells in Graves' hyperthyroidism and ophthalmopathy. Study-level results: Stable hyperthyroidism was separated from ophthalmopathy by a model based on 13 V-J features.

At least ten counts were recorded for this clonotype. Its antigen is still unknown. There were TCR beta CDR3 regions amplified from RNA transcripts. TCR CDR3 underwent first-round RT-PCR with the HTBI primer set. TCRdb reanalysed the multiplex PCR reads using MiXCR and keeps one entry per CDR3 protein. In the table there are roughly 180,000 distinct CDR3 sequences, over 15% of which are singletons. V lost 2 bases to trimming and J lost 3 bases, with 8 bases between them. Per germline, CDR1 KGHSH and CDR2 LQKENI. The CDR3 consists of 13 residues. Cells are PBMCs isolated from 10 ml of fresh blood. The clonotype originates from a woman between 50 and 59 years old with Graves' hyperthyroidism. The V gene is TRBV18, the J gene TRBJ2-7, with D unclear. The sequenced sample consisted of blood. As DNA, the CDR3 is TGTGCCAGCTCACCAGCCTACCACTACGAGCAGTACTTC. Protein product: CASSPAYHYEQYF.